This record looks at one T cell receptor (beta chain) sequence and its context. Antigen: not known. Trimming pared 7 bases from V and 6 bases from J, leaving 18 bases between. The CDR3 has 15 amino acids. Germline CDR1 is SNHLY and CDR2 is FYNNEI. TCRdb's table, derived via immunoSEQ multiplex PCR, lists solely in-frame clones and lacks some. The sample has around 10,000 clones; 70% to 80% are singletons. This specimen belongs to a study of OX40 agonist ivuxolimab in advanced cancers. Overall study context: Ivuxolimab was delivered to patients intravenously every 2 weeks at doses spanning 0.01 to 10 mg/kg. Broader study findings: Both CD4+ and CD8+ T cell populations in blood had undergone clonal expansion by week 6 at 0.1 to 3.0 mg/kg. CD8+ T cells showed, on average, more clonal expansion than CD4+ cells.

The chain has TRBV2 and TRBJ2-2, with D possibly TRBD1 on 6 matching bases. The specimen comprised CD4+ or CD8+ T cells sorted from blood, sampled in a trial of the OX40 agonist ivuxolimab. This receptor was obtained from an adult with an advanced solid tumor such as melanoma, head and neck, liver or kidney cancer. The CDR3 region is CASNRQDPGPGELFF. The CDR3, as DNA: TGTGCCAGCAACAGACAGGATCCAGGACCCGGGGAGCTGTTTTTT.